This T cell receptor (beta chain) was obtained from a study of early T cells in non-severe SARS-CoV-2 infection listed by TCRdb under 2021. Regarding the research as a whole: TCR sequencing used bulk RNA from unsorted whole blood, so alpha and beta chains could not be paired.

Worth noting for this clonotype: Its antigen has not been determined. This sequence may be a read error, since a much larger clone differs from it by one base.

Results and caveats for the whole study, not just this receptor: Matching against VDJdb was skewed toward anti-spike CD8 responses, likely underestimated virus-specific expansions, and missed private and CD4 specificities.

The CDR3 numbers 13 residues from cysteine through phenylalanine. Solely the CDR3 DNA is kept, with 39 bases framed from the first base. Reading the germline V gene gives CDR1 SGHVS and CDR2 FQNEAQ. V is cut by 2 bases and J by 7 bases, and the space between the germline ends is 10 bases. This was a case-control study nested in a cohort of healthcare workers in London, UK, who had nasopharyngeal swab PCR tests and blood samples taken every week. Healthcare workers were recruited during the week of the UK lockdown, between 23 and 31 March 2020, and followed weekly for up to roughly 15 weeks. Libraries were prepared through 5' RACE. Sequenced on a NextSeq 500. The TCR library protocol attached unique molecular identifiers to individual cDNA molecules to correct for sequencing error and PCR bias. Sequencing covered both TCR alpha and beta chains, and within each sample the abundances of alpha and beta sequences were tightly co-correlated. The study's processing was this. V gene, J gene and CDR3 annotation of TCR sequences was performed with Decombinator V4. TCRs were defined as expanded if a significant change between any two time points was detected under a Poisson model with p below 0.0001. Abundances of TCRs were expressed as counts per million after normalisation to the total number of TCRs sequenced in each sample. MAIT TCRs were defined by TRAV1-2 paired with TRAJ12, TRAJ20 or TRAJ33, and iNKT TCRs by TRAV10 paired with TRAJ18. A search of VDJdb, accessed on 1 November 2021, was run for TCRs annotated to CMV, EBV and SARS-CoV-2, with TCRs annotated for multiple antigens excluded. Through fastp at Q25 and MiXCR, TCRdb rebuilt clones from the public reads, retaining in-frame beta chains. For every CDR3 protein sequence, its rows merge into one entry that carries the most common genes and DNA. What appears here as the V and J calls and clone size reflects TCRdb's work, not the paper's. Recorded for this sample are about 97,000 distinct CDR3 sequences; approximately 9.9% of them occurred a single time. The biggest ten clones account for less than 5.5% of the sample.

The origin of this receptor is an adult who was a healthcare worker with PCR-confirmed SARS-CoV-2 infection or an uninfected control (not recorded which). The chain is encoded by TRBV7-8 joined to TRBJ2-3, with the D gene not confidently named. Here the sequenced sample was whole blood, taken at baseline. The DNA sequence is as follows: TGTGCCAGCAGCTTACCAACCCGCCATACGCAGTATTTT. This sequence encodes CASSLPTRHTQYF.